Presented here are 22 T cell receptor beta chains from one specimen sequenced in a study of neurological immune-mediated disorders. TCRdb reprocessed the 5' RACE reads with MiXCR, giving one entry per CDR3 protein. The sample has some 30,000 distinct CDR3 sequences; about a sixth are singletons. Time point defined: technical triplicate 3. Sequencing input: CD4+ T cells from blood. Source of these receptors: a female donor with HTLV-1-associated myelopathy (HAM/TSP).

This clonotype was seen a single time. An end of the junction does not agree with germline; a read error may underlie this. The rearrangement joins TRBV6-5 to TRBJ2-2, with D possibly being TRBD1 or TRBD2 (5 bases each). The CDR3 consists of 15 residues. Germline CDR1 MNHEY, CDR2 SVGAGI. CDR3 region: CASSYLARGTGELFF. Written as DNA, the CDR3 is TGTGCCAGCAGTTATTTAGCGAGGGGCACCGGGGAGCTATTTTTT.

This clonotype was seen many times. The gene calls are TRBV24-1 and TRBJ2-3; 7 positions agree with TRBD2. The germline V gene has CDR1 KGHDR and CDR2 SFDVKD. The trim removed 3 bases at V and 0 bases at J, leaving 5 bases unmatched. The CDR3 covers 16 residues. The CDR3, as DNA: TGTGCCACCAGTGATCCCAGCGGGGCCAGCACAGATACGCAGTATTTT. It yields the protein CATSDPSGASTDTQYF.

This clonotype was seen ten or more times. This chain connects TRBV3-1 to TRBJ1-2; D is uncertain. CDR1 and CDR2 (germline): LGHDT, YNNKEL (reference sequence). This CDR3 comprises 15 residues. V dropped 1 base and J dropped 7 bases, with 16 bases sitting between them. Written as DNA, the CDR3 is TGTGCCAGCAGCCAAGTGGATATCGGGGAATCTGGCTACACCTTC. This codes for CASSQVDIGESGYTF. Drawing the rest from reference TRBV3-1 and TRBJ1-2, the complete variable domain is DTAVSQTPKYLVTQMGNDKSIKCEQNLGHDTMYWYKQDSKKFLKIMFSYNNKELIINETVPNRFSPKSPDKAHLNLHINSLELGDSAVYFCASSQVDIGESGYTFGSGTRLTVV.

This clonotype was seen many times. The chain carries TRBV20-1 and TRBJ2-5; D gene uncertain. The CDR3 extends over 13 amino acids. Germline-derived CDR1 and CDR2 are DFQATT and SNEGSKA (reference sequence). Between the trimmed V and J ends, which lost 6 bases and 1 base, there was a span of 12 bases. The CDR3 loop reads CSANEAFQETQYF. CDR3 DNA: TGCAGTGCCAACGAGGCGTTCCAAGAGACCCAGTACTTC.

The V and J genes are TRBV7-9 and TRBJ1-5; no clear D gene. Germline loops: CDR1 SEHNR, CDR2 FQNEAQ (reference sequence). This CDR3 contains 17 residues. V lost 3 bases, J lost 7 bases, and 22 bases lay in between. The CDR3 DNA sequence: TGTGCCAGCAGCTTTGGCACCGTGCATTTGCAATGGCAGCCCCAGCATTTT. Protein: CASSFGTVHLQWQPQHF.

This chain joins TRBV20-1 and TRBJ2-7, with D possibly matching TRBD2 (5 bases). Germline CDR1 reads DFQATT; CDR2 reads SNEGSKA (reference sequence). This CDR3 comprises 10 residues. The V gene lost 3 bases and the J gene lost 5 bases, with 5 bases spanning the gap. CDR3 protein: CSARRDEQYF. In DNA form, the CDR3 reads TGCAGTGCTAGGAGGGACGAGCAGTACTTC.

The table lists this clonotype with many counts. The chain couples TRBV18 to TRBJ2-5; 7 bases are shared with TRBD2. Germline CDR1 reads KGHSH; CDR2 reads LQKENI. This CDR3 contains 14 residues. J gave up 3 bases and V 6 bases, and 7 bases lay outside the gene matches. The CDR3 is CASSSTSAEETQYF. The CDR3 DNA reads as TGTGCCAGCTCCTCCACTAGCGCGGAAGAGACCCAGTACTTC. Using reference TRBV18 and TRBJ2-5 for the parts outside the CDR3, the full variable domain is NAGVMQNPRHLVRRRGQEARLRCSPMKGHSHVYWYRQLPEEGLKFMVYLQKENIIDESGMPKERFSAEFPKEGPSILRIQQVVRGDSAAYFCASSSTSAEETQYFGPGTRLLVL.

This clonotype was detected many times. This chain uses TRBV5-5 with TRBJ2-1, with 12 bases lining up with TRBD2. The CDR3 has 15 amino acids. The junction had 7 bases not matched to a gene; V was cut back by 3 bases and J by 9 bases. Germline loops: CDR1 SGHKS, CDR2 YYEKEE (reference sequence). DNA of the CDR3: TGTGCCAGCAGCTCGACTAGCGGGGGAGGGAGTGAGCAGTTCTTC. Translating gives CASSSTSGGGSEQFF.

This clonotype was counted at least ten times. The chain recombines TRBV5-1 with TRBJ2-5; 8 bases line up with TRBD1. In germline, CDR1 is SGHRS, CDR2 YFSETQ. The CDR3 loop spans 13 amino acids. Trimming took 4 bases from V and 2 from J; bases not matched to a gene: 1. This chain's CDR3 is CASSTGGQETQYF. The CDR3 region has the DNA TGCGCCAGCAGCACAGGGGGACAAGAGACCCAGTACTTC.

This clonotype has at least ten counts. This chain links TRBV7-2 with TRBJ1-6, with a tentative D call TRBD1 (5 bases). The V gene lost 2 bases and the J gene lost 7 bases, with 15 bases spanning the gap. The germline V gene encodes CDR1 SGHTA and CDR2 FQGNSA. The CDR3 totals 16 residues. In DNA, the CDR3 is TGTGCCAGCAGCTTACACCCGCCAGGGACGAATTCACCCCTCCACTTT. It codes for CASSLHPPGTNSPLHF.

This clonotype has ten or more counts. CDR3 amino acids: CASSPFHFRDRETQYF. The CDR3 DNA reads TGTGCCAGCAGTCCCTTCCATTTCCGGGACAGAGAGACCCAGTACTTC. This rearrangement joins TRBV7-2 to TRBJ2-5; 7 bases line up with TRBD1. V lost 6 bases and J lost 4; bases outside the gene matches: 14. The germline gives CDR1 SGHTA, CDR2 FQGNSA. The CDR3 has 16 residues.

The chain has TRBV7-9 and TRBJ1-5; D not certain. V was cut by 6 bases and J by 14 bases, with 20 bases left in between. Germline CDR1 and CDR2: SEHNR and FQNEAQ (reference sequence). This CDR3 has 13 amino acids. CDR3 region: CASSATEGQTKHF. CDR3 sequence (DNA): TGTGCCAGCAGTGCAACGGAGGGTCAGACCAAGCATTTT. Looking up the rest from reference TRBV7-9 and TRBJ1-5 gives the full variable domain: DTGVSQNPRHKITKRGQNVTFRCDPISEHNRLYWYRQTLGQGPEFLTYFQNEAQLEKSRLLSDRFSAERPKGSFSTLEIQRTEQGDSAMYLCASSATEGQTKHFGDGTRLSIL.

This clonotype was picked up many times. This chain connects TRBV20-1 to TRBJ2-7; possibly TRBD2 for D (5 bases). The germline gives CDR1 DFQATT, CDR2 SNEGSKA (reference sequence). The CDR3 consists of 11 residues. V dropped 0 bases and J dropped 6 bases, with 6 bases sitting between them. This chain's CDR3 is CSAREEGEQYF. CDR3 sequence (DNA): TGCAGTGCTAGAGAAGAGGGCGAGCAGTACTTC.

DNA of the CDR3: TGTGCCAGCAGCGCCTGGACCCCCGGTGAGACCCAGTACTTC. Translation: CASSAWTPGETQYF. The rearrangement joins TRBV28 to TRBJ2-5; no clear D. This CDR3 is built from 14 residues. V lost 6 bases to trimming and J lost 5 bases, with 16 bases between them. Germline V gene data show CDR1 as MDHEN and CDR2 as SYDVKM.

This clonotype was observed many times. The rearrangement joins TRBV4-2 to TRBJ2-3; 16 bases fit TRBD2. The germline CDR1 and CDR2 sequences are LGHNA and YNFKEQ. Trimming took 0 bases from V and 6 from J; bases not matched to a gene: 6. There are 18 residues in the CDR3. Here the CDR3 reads CASSQDGTSGGAGDTQYF. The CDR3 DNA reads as TGTGCCAGCAGCCAAGATGGGACTAGCGGGGGGGCAGGGGATACGCAGTATTTT.

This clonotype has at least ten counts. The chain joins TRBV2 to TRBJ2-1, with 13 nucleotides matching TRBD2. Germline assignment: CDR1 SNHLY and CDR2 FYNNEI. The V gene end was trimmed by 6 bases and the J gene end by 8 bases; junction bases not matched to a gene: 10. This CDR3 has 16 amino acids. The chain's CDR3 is CASSPWTSGRVDEQFF. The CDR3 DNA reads TGTGCCAGCAGCCCCTGGACTAGCGGGAGAGTTGATGAGCAGTTCTTC.

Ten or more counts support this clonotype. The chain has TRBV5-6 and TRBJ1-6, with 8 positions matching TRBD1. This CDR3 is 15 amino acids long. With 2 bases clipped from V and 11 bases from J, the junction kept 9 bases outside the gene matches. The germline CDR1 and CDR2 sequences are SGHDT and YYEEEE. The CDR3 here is CASSLRTGGDTPLHF. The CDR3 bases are TGTGCCAGCAGCTTACGTACAGGGGGTGATACACCCCTCCACTTT.

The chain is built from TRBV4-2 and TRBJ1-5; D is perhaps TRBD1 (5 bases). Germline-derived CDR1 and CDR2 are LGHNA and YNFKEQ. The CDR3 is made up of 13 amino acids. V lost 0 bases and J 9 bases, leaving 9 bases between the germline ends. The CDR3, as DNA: TGTGCCAGCAGCCAAGAGAGGGGTGTGCCCCAGCATTTT. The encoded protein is CASSQERGVPQHF.

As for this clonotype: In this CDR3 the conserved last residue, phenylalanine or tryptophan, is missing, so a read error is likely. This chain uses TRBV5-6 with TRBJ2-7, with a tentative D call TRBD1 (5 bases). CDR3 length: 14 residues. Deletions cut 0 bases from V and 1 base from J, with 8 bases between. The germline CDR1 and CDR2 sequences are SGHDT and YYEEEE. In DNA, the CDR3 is TGTGCCAGCAGCTTGGTGACAGATTCCTACGAGCAGTACCTC. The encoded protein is CASSLVTDSYEQYL.

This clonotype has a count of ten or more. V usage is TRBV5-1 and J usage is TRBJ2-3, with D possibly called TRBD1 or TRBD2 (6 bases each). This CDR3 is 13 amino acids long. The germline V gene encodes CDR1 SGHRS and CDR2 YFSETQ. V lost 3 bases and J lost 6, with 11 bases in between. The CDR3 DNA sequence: TGCGCCAGCAGCTGGAAAGGGGGGGATACGCAGTATTTT. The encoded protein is CASSWKGGDTQYF.

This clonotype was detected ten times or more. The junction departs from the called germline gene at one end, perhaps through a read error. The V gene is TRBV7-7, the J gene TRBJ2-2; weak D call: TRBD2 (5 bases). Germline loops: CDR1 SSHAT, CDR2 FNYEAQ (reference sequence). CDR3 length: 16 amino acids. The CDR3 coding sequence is TGTGCTAGCAGCTTAGGAGCGGACCCGACCACCGGGGAGCTGTTTTTT. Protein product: CASSLGADPTTGELFF.

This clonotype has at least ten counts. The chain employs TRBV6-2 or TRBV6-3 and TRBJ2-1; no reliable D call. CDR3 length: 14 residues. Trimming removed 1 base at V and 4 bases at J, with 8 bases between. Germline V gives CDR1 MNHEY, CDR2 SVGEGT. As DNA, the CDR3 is TGTGCCAGCAGTTACTTATTGTGGTACAATGAGCAGTTCTTC. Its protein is CASSYLLWYNEQFF.